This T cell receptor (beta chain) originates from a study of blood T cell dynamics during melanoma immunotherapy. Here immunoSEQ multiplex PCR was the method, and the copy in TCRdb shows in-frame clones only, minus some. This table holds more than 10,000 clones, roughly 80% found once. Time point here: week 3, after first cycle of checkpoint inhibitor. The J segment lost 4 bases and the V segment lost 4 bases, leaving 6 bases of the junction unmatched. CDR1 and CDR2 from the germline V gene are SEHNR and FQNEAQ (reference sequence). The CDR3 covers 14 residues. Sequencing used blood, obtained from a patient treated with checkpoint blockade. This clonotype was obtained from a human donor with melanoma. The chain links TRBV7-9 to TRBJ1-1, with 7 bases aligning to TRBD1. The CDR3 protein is CASSSSGGGTEAFF. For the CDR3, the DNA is TGTGCCAGCAGCTCCTCAGGGGGGGGCACTGAAGCTTTCTTT.